A single sample gave rise to the 11 T cell receptor beta chains below, sequenced in a study of shared clonotypes between healthy human individuals. Repertoires were generated with immunoSEQ multiplex PCR, while TCRdb's copy carries only in-frame clones and drops some. The table lists 2 million to 2.5 million clones, under 95% of them singletons. The sequenced material came from naive CD4+ T cells from PBMCs. Subset defined: CD45RA+ positively selected. These TCRs come from a man younger than 35 in good health. Some clones in this sample may be carry-over from other donors' samples.

The chain has TRBV19 and TRBJ2-3, with TRBD1 identical over 10 bases. This CDR3 has 16 residues. Trimming cost V 5 bases and J 5 bases; bases outside gene matches: 10. Germline V CDR1 and CDR2: LNHDA, SQIVND (reference sequence). The CDR3 protein is CASSLGGTGVKDTQYF. CDR3 DNA: TGTGCCAGTAGTCTCGGCGGGACAGGGGTTAAAGATACGCAGTATTTT.

In regard to this clone: Other DNA sequences within the sample encode an identical CDR3. The chain links TRBV14 to TRBJ2-5; no reliable D call. Trimming removed 0 bases at V and 4 bases at J, with 6 bases between. This CDR3 contains 13 residues. Germline V gene lookup returns CDR1 SGHDN and CDR2 FVKESK. Here the CDR3 reads CASSQDLRETQYF. The CDR3 DNA follows: TGTGCCAGCAGCCAAGATTTGCGAGAGACCCAGTACTTC.

The rearrangement joins TRBV11-2 to TRBJ2-3; a possible D gene is TRBD2 (6 bases). The V and J ends lost 4 bases and 4 bases respectively, with 12 bases between them. This CDR3 has 14 residues. CDR1 is SGHAT and CDR2 is FQNNGV in the germline V gene. CDR3 loop: CASSSLRRADTQYF. The CDR3 nucleotides read TGTGCCAGCAGCTCCCTTCGGAGGGCAGATACGCAGTATTTT.

This rearrangement joins TRBV5-1 to TRBJ2-2, with D maybe TRBD1 (5 bases). V was trimmed by 4 bases and J by 2 bases, leaving 15 bases between them. Germline CDR1 reads SGHRS; CDR2 reads YFSETQ. The CDR3 runs to 16 residues. The CDR3 coding sequence is TGCGCCAGCAGCCGACCGGACCAGGGTAACACCGGGGAGCTGTTTTTT. Amino acid sequence: CASSRPDQGNTGELFF.

V is TRBV5-1 and J is TRBJ2-2; TRBD2 matches at 9 bases. Germline V CDR1 and CDR2: SGHRS, YFSETQ. Trimming took 0 bases from V and 3 from J; bases not matched to a gene: 9. The CDR3 is 18 amino acids. The CDR3 spells CASSLGLAGRDYTGELFF. The CDR3 DNA reads as TGCGCCAGCAGCTTGGGGCTAGCGGGAAGGGACTACACCGGGGAGCTGTTTTTT.

The V and J genes are TRBV28 and TRBJ1-2, with a weak D call TRBD1 (6 bases). The CDR3 is 13 amino acids. Deletions cut 7 bases from V and 4 bases from J, with 13 bases between. Per germline, CDR1 MDHEN and CDR2 SYDVKM. CDR3 residues: CASMSGQRYGYTF. CDR3 sequence (DNA): TGTGCCAGCATGTCAGGACAGCGCTATGGCTACACCTTC.

This sequence joins TRBV11-2 and TRBJ1-5, with TRBD1 matching 10 bases. This CDR3 is built from 16 residues. In germline, CDR1 is SGHAT, CDR2 FQNNGV. The V gene end was trimmed by 1 base and the J gene end by 2 bases; junction bases not matched to a gene: 2. For the CDR3, the DNA is TGTGCCAGCAGCTTAGGGACAGGGGGTCGCAATCAGCCCCAGCATTTT. Its translation: CASSLGTGGRNQPQHF. Drawing the rest from reference TRBV11-2 and TRBJ1-5, the complete variable domain is EAGVAQSPRYKIIEKRQSVAFWCNPISGHATLYWYQQILGQGPKLLIQFQNNGVVDDSQLPKDRFSAERLKGVDSTLKIQPAKLEDSAVYLCASSLGTGGRNQPQHFGDGTRLSIL.

The chain uses TRBV4-3 and TRBJ1-2; D unclear. The ends were cut back, 0 bases at V and 1 base at J, with 6 bases in the middle. There are 14 residues in the CDR3. Germline values: CDR1 LGHNA, CDR2 YSLEER. CDR3 sequence: CASSQDRVNYGYTF. CDR3 sequence (DNA): TGCGCCAGCAGCCAAGATCGGGTTAACTATGGCTACACCTTC.

The chain carries TRBV5-4 and TRBJ1-1; no firm D call. The CDR3 is made up of 15 amino acids. CDR1 is SGHNT and CDR2 is YYREEE in the germline V gene (reference sequence). V lost 0 bases to trimming and J lost 4 bases, with 13 bases between them. In DNA form, the CDR3 reads TGTGCCAGCAGCTTGGCGGCGGTTTTCGGCACTGAAGCTTTCTTT. Translation gives CASSLAAVFGTEAFF.

This chain connects TRBV28 to TRBJ2-7; D ambiguous. From germline, CDR1 is MDHEN and CDR2 SYDVKM. The CDR3 loop spans 14 amino acids. V shed 3 bases and J shed 1 base, with 10 bases lying between them. CDR3 DNA sequence: TGTGCCAGCAGTTTCTCTCCAGCTTCCTACGAGCAGTACTTC. Its protein product is CASSFSPASYEQYF.

The chain combines TRBV18 with TRBJ2-4; 7 bases line up with TRBD1. V was clipped by 3 bases and J by 2 bases; unmatched bases: 4. The CDR3 is made up of 15 amino acids. The germline CDR1 and CDR2 sequences are KGHSH and LQKENI. CDR3 DNA: TGTGCCAGCTCACCCCTACAGGGGACCAAAAACATTCAGTACTTC. It translates to CASSPLQGTKNIQYF.